This T cell receptor beta chain stems from a study of blood T cell repertoires in COVID-19. Study-wide background: Italy, Spain and the United States were the sources of the convalescent and acute COVID-19 samples. In each case, the material was cDNA or gDNA derived from T cells, B-cell-depleted T cells, or PBMCs.

The V gene's germline CDR1 is MNHNY and CDR2 SVGAGI (reference sequence). CDR3 length: 15 residues. Trimming removed 2 bases at V and 1 base at J, with 12 bases between. Per the study methods: Using reference gene primer amplification, nucleated cell counts were estimated. The assay was immunoSEQ multiplex PCR, and TCRdb's table has in-frame clones only and misses some. That table is the source of V, J and clone size, and D and trimming were worked out from the DNA. Seen here are a few hundred thousand clones, 86% observed once, and the top ten hold 3.6%. The sample was peripheral blood. This TCR came from a man in his late teens or twenties with active or convalescent COVID-19. J is TRBJ2-7 and V is TRBV6-6, with D perhaps matching TRBD1 (5 bases). The CDR3, as DNA: TGTGCCAGCAGTTACAAGACCCAGGGATCCTACGAGCAGTACTTC. Translation gives CASSYKTQGSYEQYF.